The 27 T cell receptor beta chains listed next were all sequenced from one sample in a study of shared clonotypes between healthy human individuals. Repertoires were generated with immunoSEQ multiplex PCR, while TCRdb's copy carries only in-frame clones and drops some. The table includes about half a million clones, 79% detected once. The sequencing sample was made of PBMCs. The receptor set was obtained from a woman aged 40 to 49 in good health. Some clones in this sample may be carry-over from other donors' samples.

The rearrangement links TRBV5-6 to TRBJ2-1, with 9 bases that match TRBD1. CDR3 length: 15 residues. The J segment lost 7 bases and the V segment lost 4 bases, leaving 9 bases of the junction unmatched. Germline CDR1 and CDR2: SGHDT and YYEEEE. This chain's CDR3 is CASSAGTGRGNEQFF. In DNA form, the CDR3 reads TGTGCCAGCAGCGCCGGGACAGGGAGAGGGAATGAGCAGTTCTTC.

The chain employs TRBV19 and TRBJ2-1; D possibly corresponds to TRBD2 (5 bases). The length of the CDR3 is 15 residues. Germline V CDR1 and CDR2: LNHDA, SQIVND (reference sequence). The V gene lost 1 base and the J gene lost 6 bases, with 13 bases spanning the gap. Here the CDR3 DNA reads TGTGCCAGTAGTATAGGCGCGGTAGCGCGCAATGAGCAGTTCTTC. Protein product: CASSIGAVARNEQFF. Combining the CDR3 with reference TRBV19 and TRBJ2-1 gives the whole variable domain DGGITQSPKYLFRKEGQNVTLSCEQNLNHDAMYWYRQDPGQGLRLIYYSQIVNDFQKGDIAEGYSVSREKKESFPLTVTSAQKNPTAFYLCASSIGAVARNEQFFGPGTRLTVL.

The rearrangement uses TRBV2 and TRBJ2-7; D may be TRBD1 or TRBD2 (7 bases each). V was cut by 7 bases and J by 7 bases, with 17 bases left in between. Germline V gene lookup returns CDR1 SNHLY and CDR2 FYNNEI. The CDR3 is made up of 13 amino acids. CDR3 nucleotide sequence: TGTGCCAGCAATAACAGGGGAGCGGGGGAGCAGTACTTC. This encodes CASNNRGAGEQYF.

V usage is TRBV7-6 and J usage is TRBJ2-5; the match to TRBD2 covers 8 bases. The germline V gene encodes CDR1 SGHVS and CDR2 FNYEAQ. The CDR3 has 16 residues. V gave up 0 bases and J gave up 5 bases; unmatched junction bases: 8. The CDR3, as DNA: TGTGCCAGCAGCTTAGCGGCGGGAGGAGGCAGGGAGACCCAGTACTTC. This sequence encodes CASSLAAGGGRETQYF.

The DNA for the CDR3 is TGTGCCAGCAGCTTAGTAGCGGGAGTTGACAATGAGCAGTTCTTC. Its protein is CASSLVAGVDNEQFF. This sequence joins TRBV7-2 and TRBJ2-1; TRBD2 aligns across 9 bases. Germline V gives CDR1 SGHTA, CDR2 FQGNSA. The CDR3 covers 15 residues. J was trimmed by 5 bases and V by 1 base; bases with no gene match: 3.

The rearrangement links TRBV10-3 to TRBJ1-5; a weak D match, TRBD1 (6 bases). With 2 bases removed from V and 1 base from J, the gap between germline ends came to 6 bases. The CDR3 covers 14 residues. CDR1 is ENHRY and CDR2 is SYGVKD in the germline V gene. CDR3 amino acids: CAISEGQSNQPQHF. CDR3 nucleotides: TGTGCCATCAGTGAGGGACAGAGCAATCAGCCCCAGCATTTT.

The V call is TRBV21-1, the J call TRBJ2-1; no check of the table's D call, TRBD2, against the DNA was made. TRBV21-1 is described as a pseudogene. The length of the CDR3 is 18 residues. CDR3 region: CASTPISLAGGRNNEQFF. The CDR3 DNA is TGTGCCTCAACCCCTATTTCCCTAGCGGGAGGGCGCAACAATGAGCAGTTCTTC.

The chain links TRBV7-2 to TRBJ1-1, with no clear D. Trimming left V 4 bases short and J 4 bases short, with 10 bases between. The germline V gene encodes CDR1 SGHTA and CDR2 FQGNSA. This CDR3 has 13 residues. CDR3 loop: CASSSPYSTEAFF. The CDR3 DNA sequence: TGTGCCAGCAGCTCGCCCTACAGCACTGAAGCTTTCTTT.

The chain joins TRBV13 to TRBJ2-5, with 11 bases lining up with TRBD2. CDR1 is PRHDT and CDR2 is FYEKMQ in the germline V gene (reference sequence). The CDR3 spans 15 residues. V lost 4 bases and J lost 3; bases outside the gene matches: 4. CDR3 sequence: CASSSGTSGKETQYF. CDR3 DNA sequence: TGTGCCAGCAGCTCTGGGACTAGCGGAAAAGAGACCCAGTACTTC.

The CDR3 region is CASSPGRGVRYGYTF. Written as DNA, the CDR3 is TGTGCCAGCAGCCCCGGTCGGGGGGTACGGTATGGCTACACCTTC. The chain joins TRBV28 to TRBJ1-2, with TRBD1 as a possible D gene (5 bases). Trimming pared 6 bases from V and 5 bases from J, leaving 19 bases between. Looked up from germline, CDR1 is MDHEN and CDR2 is SYDVKM. CDR3 length equals 15 residues.

The V gene is TRBV5-1, the J gene TRBJ1-2, with D tentatively TRBD1 (5 bases). The CDR3 runs to 16 residues. Germline values: CDR1 SGHRS, CDR2 YFSETQ. The ends were cut back, 0 bases at V and 8 bases at J, with 20 bases in the middle. CDR3 in DNA: TGCGCCAGCAGCTTGGCCCCGAACCAGGGCCCTCGGGGCTACACCTTC. Translating gives CASSLAPNQGPRGYTF.

The V and J genes are TRBV10-3 and TRBJ1-2; D possibly corresponds to TRBD1 (6 bases). The germline V gene has CDR1 ENHRY and CDR2 SYGVKD. The CDR3 consists of 13 residues. Deletions cut 7 bases from V and 8 bases from J, with 17 bases between. CDR3 protein: CAITREGVRGYTF. For the CDR3, the DNA is TGTGCCATCACCCGAGAGGGGGTTAGGGGCTACACCTTC.

The rearrangement joins TRBV16 to TRBJ2-7; D gene unclear. The CDR3 sequence is 16 residues long. V lost 4 bases and J lost 2, with 18 bases in between. The germline V gene encodes CDR1 KGHSY and CDR2 FQNENV. CDR3 residues: CASSLYHSPGPYEQYF. CDR3 nucleotide sequence: TGTGCCAGCAGCCTCTATCACTCACCCGGGCCCTACGAGCAGTACTTC.

V usage is TRBV5-1 and J usage is TRBJ2-2; TRBD1 matches 7 bases. The V segment lost 2 bases and the J segment 7 bases; nucleotides outside the gene matches: 8. Germline CDR1 and CDR2: SGHRS and YFSETQ. The CDR3 totals 15 residues. The CDR3 region has the DNA TGCGCCAGCAGCTTAGGGACAGCCCCGGGCGGGGAGCTGTTTTTT. Its protein product is CASSLGTAPGGELFF.

The chain is built from TRBV2 and TRBJ2-5; 8 bases align to TRBD2. V lost 3 bases and J lost 4; bases outside the gene matches: 7. Looked up from germline, CDR1 is SNHLY and CDR2 is FYNNEI. This CDR3 contains 15 residues. The CDR3 region is CASSESGRGAETQYF. Written as DNA, the CDR3 is TGTGCCAGCAGTGAGAGCGGGAGAGGAGCAGAGACCCAGTACTTC.

The chain employs TRBV6-5 and TRBJ1-2; 9 positions match TRBD1. The ends lost 2 bases at V and 2 bases at J; junction bases unmatched: 6. Germline-derived CDR1 and CDR2 are MNHEY and SVGAGI. The CDR3 contains 16 residues. This CDR3 is CASSYPEGQGNYGYTF. In nucleotides, the CDR3 is TGTGCCAGCAGTTACCCCGAGGGACAGGGCAACTATGGCTACACCTTC.

For the CDR3, the DNA is TGTGCCAGTAGAGAGGCCGGCTACAATGAGCAGTTCTTC. This encodes CASREAGYNEQFF. The gene calls are TRBV19 and TRBJ2-1; D is uncertain. V was shortened by 6 bases and J by 3 bases, with 9 bases between the two germline ends. Germline V gene data show CDR1 as LNHDA and CDR2 as SQIVND (reference sequence). The length of the CDR3 is 13 residues.

J is TRBJ2-5 and V is TRBV2; no firm D call. TRBJ2-7 explains the end of the DNA better; the J call may be wrong. CDR1 SNHLY and CDR2 FYNNEI come from the germline V gene. The CDR3 runs 13 residues. The CDR3 here is CASSDRLLYEQYF. As DNA, the CDR3 is TGTGCCAGCAGTGATCGGCTATTATACGAGCAGTACTTC.

In regard to this clone: Other DNA sequences in the same sample also yield this CDR3. The J gene is TRBJ2-7, the V gene TRBV7-9; unclear D gene. CDR1 is SEHNR and CDR2 is FQNEAQ in the germline V gene (reference sequence). Trimming removed 5 bases from V and 4 bases from J, with 9 bases in between. This CDR3 spans 12 amino acids. CDR3 region: CASSHNGYEQYF. In DNA form, the CDR3 reads TGTGCCAGCAGCCACAATGGTTACGAGCAGTACTTC. Together with reference TRBV7-9 and TRBJ2-7, the CDR3 gives the full variable domain: DTGVSQNPRHKITKRGQNVTFRCDPISEHNRLYWYRQTLGQGPEFLTYFQNEAQLEKSRLLSDRFSAERPKGSFSTLEIQRTEQGDSAMYLCASSHNGYEQYFGPGTRLTVT.

Points on this clone: Different DNA sequences within this sample yield the same CDR3. The chain employs TRBV30 and TRBJ2-7; tentative D call: TRBD2 (7 bases). CDR1 is GTSNPN and CDR2 is SVGIG in the germline V gene (reference sequence). Trimming cost V 1 base and J 2 bases, with 12 bases left between them. There are 14 residues in the CDR3. CDR3 sequence reads: CAWSEGGLTYEQYF. CDR3 nucleotides: TGTGCCTGGAGTGAGGGGGGGCTCACCTACGAGCAGTACTTC.

In its sample, this clone was seen once. The chain is built from TRBV6-1 and TRBJ2-7; D is undetermined. The V and J ends lost 1 base and 3 bases respectively, with 10 bases between them. CDR1 is MNHNS, CDR2 SASEGT, per germline. This CDR3 is built from 14 residues. In nucleotides, the CDR3 is TGTGCCAGCAGTGAAGAGGCGAGGAGCTACGAGCAGTACTTC. This translates into CASSEEARSYEQYF.

CDR3 protein: CASRASGSYNEQFF. In DNA form, the CDR3 reads TGTGCCAGCAGAGCTAGCGGGAGCTACAATGAGCAGTTCTTC. The chain joins TRBV25-1 to TRBJ2-1, with TRBD2 matching 10 bases. The CDR3 contains 14 residues. Germline V gene data show CDR1 as MGHDK and CDR2 as SYGVNS. Unmatched junction bases numbered 2, after V lost 6 bases and J lost 3 bases.

This clone appeared once. V is TRBV18 and J is TRBJ2-7; TRBD2 might be the D (5 bases). The V gene's germline CDR1 is KGHSH and CDR2 LQKENI. The V end lost 6 bases, the J end lost 4 bases, and 10 bases lay between the germline ends. The CDR3 spans 12 residues. This CDR3 reads CASSAGGYEQYF. DNA for the CDR3: TGTGCCAGCTCTGCGGGTGGGTACGAGCAGTACTTC. The variable domain in full, with the rest retrieved from reference TRBV18 and TRBJ2-7, is NAGVMQNPRHLVRRRGQEARLRCSPMKGHSHVYWYRQLPEEGLKFMVYLQKENIIDESGMPKERFSAEFPKEGPSILRIQQVVRGDSAAYFCASSAGGYEQYFGPGTRLTVT.

The chain has TRBV7-3 and TRBJ2-3; no clear D gene. Germline assignment: CDR1 SGHTA and CDR2 FQGTGA. The V end lost 5 bases, the J end lost 8 bases, and 14 bases lay between the germline ends. The CDR3 is made up of 13 amino acids. CDR3 DNA sequence: TGTGCCAGCAGCAGTTCCTCGGTCGGTACGCAGTATTTT. Amino acid sequence: CASSSSSVGTQYF. Using reference TRBV7-3 and TRBJ2-3 for the parts outside the CDR3, the full variable domain is GAGVSQTPSNKVTEKGKYVELRCDPISGHTALYWYRQSLGQGPEFLIYFQGTGAADDSGLPNDRFFAVRPEGSVSTLKIQRTERGDSAVYLCASSSSSVGTQYFGPGTRLTVL.

The chain links TRBV9 to TRBJ1-3; a weak D match, TRBD1 (6 bases). The CDR3 length is 17 residues. Trimming left V 4 bases short and J 4 bases short, with 21 bases between. Germline loops: CDR1 SGDLS, CDR2 YYNGEE. This CDR3 reads CASSPRHGGTSGNTIYF. The CDR3 DNA reads as TGTGCCAGCAGCCCCCGTCATGGGGGGACATCAGGAAACACCATATATTTT.

The chain has TRBV5-1 and TRBJ2-1, with 13 bases that match TRBD2. Germline V gene lookup returns CDR1 SGHRS and CDR2 YFSETQ. The CDR3 has 14 amino acids. The J segment lost 4 bases and the V segment lost 7 bases, leaving 2 bases of the junction unmatched. CDR3 amino acids: CASQTSGRYNEQFF. The CDR3 DNA follows: TGCGCCAGCCAGACTAGCGGGAGGTACAATGAGCAGTTCTTC.

The CDR3 DNA is TGTGCCAGCAGTTCTCATGGGTCGGGAAACACCATATATTTT. As protein: CASSSHGSGNTIYF. The V gene is TRBV27, the J gene TRBJ1-3; D gene ambiguous. The CDR3 is made up of 14 amino acids. The V gene's germline CDR1 is MNHEY and CDR2 SMNVEV (reference sequence). Trimming removed 4 bases at V and 4 bases at J, with 11 bases between.